This T cell receptor beta chain comes out of a study of blood T cell repertoires in COVID-19. Produced via immunoSEQ multiplex PCR; TCRdb's table is partial and in-frame only. The table has fewer than 250,000 clones, around four fifths seen once; the top ten hold roughly 8%. Germline V gives CDR1 KGHDR, CDR2 SFDVKD. Trimming at V came to 4 bases and at J to 2 bases, leaving 9 bases not matched to a gene. This CDR3 is built from 18 residues. The source material was peripheral blood. The chain employs TRBV24-1 and TRBJ2-5, with 13 bases matching TRBD2. This clonotype was sampled from a woman in her fifties or sixties with acute or convalescent COVID-19. CDR3 protein: CATSDSEPTSGRQETQYF. CDR3 nucleotide sequence: TGTGCCACCAGTGACTCAGAGCCGACTAGCGGGAGGCAAGAGACCCAGTACTTC.